This T cell receptor beta chain was recovered during a study of OX40 agonist ivuxolimab in advanced cancers. About the research overall: Every 2 weeks, patients got intravenous ivuxolimab at one of six dose levels (0.01-10 mg/kg). Study outcomes and limitations: Among the lowest peripheral clonal expansion occurred in 0.1-3.0 mg/kg partial responders. Within 6 weeks, CD4+ and CD8+ blood T cells expanded clonally at 0.1 to 3.0 mg/kg. Relative to CD4+, CD8+ T cells held more expanded clones on average.

Repertoires were generated with immunoSEQ multiplex PCR, while TCRdb's copy carries only in-frame clones and drops some. The sample has 55,000 to 80,000 clones; approximately 89% are singletons. About this clone: The antigen is not known.

Sequenced material: CD4+ or CD8+ T cells sorted from blood, taken in a trial of the OX40 agonist ivuxolimab. This clonotype was obtained from an adult with an advanced solid tumor such as melanoma, head and neck, liver or kidney cancer.

For the CDR3, the DNA is TGTGCCAGCAGTTTTCAAACAGGGCGGTGGGATGGCTACACCTTC. It yields the protein CASSFQTGRWDGYTF. This chain links TRBV28 with TRBJ1-2, with D possibly matching TRBD1 (6 bases). The germline V gene encodes CDR1 MDHEN and CDR2 SYDVKM. The CDR3 totals 15 residues. V dropped 3 bases and J dropped 6 bases, with 17 bases sitting between them.